The 25 T cell receptor beta chains listed next were all sequenced from one sample in a study of T cells after yellow fever vaccination. From the 5' RACE reads, TCRdb called clonotypes with MiXCR, one entry per CDR3 protein. The repertoire consists of about 45,000 distinct CDR3 sequences, with 6% to 7% occurring once and the leading ten covering roughly 15%. The sequenced sample was CD8+ T cells not binding an NS4B(214-222) dextramer, sorted from PBMCs, obtained 45 days after the yellow fever booster vaccination. Source of these receptors: a young man who received the YFV17D yellow fever vaccine.

Ten or more counts support this clonotype. The rearrangement joins TRBV27 to TRBJ2-1; 10 bases map to TRBD2. Germline values: CDR1 MNHEY, CDR2 SMNVEV (reference sequence). This CDR3 region has 14 residues. V gave up 4 bases and J gave up 6 bases; unmatched junction bases: 3. CDR3 protein: CASSSGTSANEQFF. CDR3 nucleotides: TGTGCCAGCAGTTCCGGGACTAGCGCCAATGAGCAGTTCTTC.

This clonotype was seen many times. The rearrangement links TRBV9 to TRBJ2-5; D possibly corresponds to TRBD2 (5 bases). The CDR3 consists of 14 residues. The germline CDR1 and CDR2 sequences are SGDLS and YYNGEE. Trimming shortened V by 0 bases and J by 5 bases, and 11 bases separated the two germline ends. The CDR3, as DNA: TGTGCCAGCAGCGTAGAGGGAGAGGAGGAGACCCAGTACTTC. It specifies CASSVEGEEETQYF.

This clonotype was observed many times. This rearrangement joins TRBV4-1 to TRBJ2-1, with TRBD2 identical over 8 bases. CDR3 size: 16 residues. Trimming at V came to 0 bases and at J to 4 bases, leaving 5 bases not matched to a gene. Germline-derived CDR1 and CDR2 are MGHRA and YSYEKL. In nucleotides, the CDR3 is TGCGCCAGCAGCCAAGAAGGGCTAGCGGGTTACAATGAGCAGTTCTTC. The encoded protein is CASSQEGLAGYNEQFF.

This clonotype was recorded at least ten times. The rearrangement uses TRBV5-1 and TRBJ2-7; 10 nucleotides agree with TRBD1. V lost 4 bases and J lost 7; bases outside the gene matches: 14. In germline, CDR1 is SGHRS, CDR2 YFSETQ. The CDR3 spans 16 residues. The CDR3 loop reads CASSPGTGVRDGEQYF. DNA of the CDR3: TGCGCCAGCAGCCCCGGGACAGGGGTACGTGACGGGGAGCAGTACTTC.

This clonotype was recorded many times. The chain has TRBV7-9 and TRBJ2-1; D perhaps matches TRBD2 (7 bases). Trimming shortened V by 0 bases and J by 1 base, and 10 bases separated the two germline ends. Germline CDR1 SEHNR, CDR2 FQNEAQ (reference sequence). The CDR3 extends over 16 amino acids. The CDR3 nucleotides read TGTGCCAGCAGCTTAGCGGGGGGGCTATCCTACAATGAGCAGTTCTTC. It encodes CASSLAGGLSYNEQFF.

This clonotype turned up a few times. V usage is TRBV6-1 and J usage is TRBJ2-3, with TRBD2 matching 9 bases. Trimming took 7 bases from V and 4 from J; bases not matched to a gene: 18. Germline V gene sequence: CDR1 MNHNS, CDR2 SASEGT. The CDR3 covers 18 residues. The CDR3 DNA reads TGTGCCAGCACACGTGGCGCCCAGATGGCGGGAGGGCCAGATACGCAGTATTTT. This gives the protein CASTRGAQMAGGPDTQYF.

This clonotype was seen many times. The rearrangement uses TRBV24-1 and TRBJ2-5; 13 positions agree with TRBD2. Germline assignment: CDR1 KGHDR and CDR2 SFDVKD. J lost 4 bases, V lost 3 bases, and 4 bases had no gene match. The CDR3 contains 16 residues. The CDR3 loop is CATSDGTSGTGETQYF. CDR3 coding DNA: TGTGCCACCAGTGATGGGACTAGCGGGACGGGAGAGACCCAGTACTTC.

This clonotype was observed many times. This chain joins TRBV7-9 and TRBJ2-1, with 9 bases identical to TRBD2. Germline-derived CDR1 and CDR2 are SEHNR and FQNEAQ (reference sequence). The CDR3 contains 15 residues. With 2 bases clipped from V and 7 bases from J, the junction kept 6 bases outside the gene matches. In nucleotides, the CDR3 is TGTGCCAGCAGCTTATACTATAGCGGGAGAAATGAGCAGTTCTTC. Translating gives CASSLYYSGRNEQFF.

This clonotype was observed many times. CDR3 nucleotides: TGTGCCGTTCAAGGCGGGCTTTACAATGAGCAGTTCTTC. Amino acid sequence: CAVQGGLYNEQFF. The rearrangement links TRBV6-6 to TRBJ2-1, with D possibly TRBD2 on 5 matching bases. V was shortened by 11 bases and J by 4 bases, with 15 bases between the two germline ends. The length of the CDR3 is 13 residues. Per the germline V gene, CDR1 is MNHNY and CDR2 is SVGAGI (reference sequence).

This clonotype was recorded at least ten times. V and J are TRBV6-1 and TRBJ2-2, with TRBD2 matching over 9 bases. The CDR3 is 16 residues long. Losses at the gene ends were 6 bases for V and 3 bases for J; bases not matched to a gene: 8. Germline CDR1 reads MNHNS; CDR2 reads SASEGT. DNA for the CDR3: TGTGCCAGCAGCCCCATAGCGGGAGTTTACACCGGGGAGCTGTTTTTT. Translation: CASSPIAGVYTGELFF.

There are many counts of this clonotype. This chain connects TRBV11-2 to TRBJ2-7; 7 nucleotides agree with TRBD1. V was clipped by 3 bases and J by 5 bases; unmatched bases: 7. The CDR3 runs to 14 residues. Looked up from germline, CDR1 is SGHAT and CDR2 is FQNNGV. The CDR3 region has the DNA TGTGCCAGCAGCTTCCCGACAGACAGGGACGAGCAGTACTTC. Translation gives CASSFPTDRDEQYF.

This clonotype was recorded at least ten times. The chain is built from TRBV29-1 and TRBJ1-2; D is possibly TRBD1 (5 bases). Deletions cut 3 bases from V and 5 bases from J, with 13 bases between. In germline, CDR1 is SQVTM, CDR2 ANQGSEA. The CDR3 is 13 residues long. CDR3 loop: CSVDTQVEYGYTF. The DNA of the CDR3 is TGCAGCGTTGATACACAGGTAGAATATGGCTACACCTTC. Using reference TRBV29-1 and TRBJ1-2 for the parts outside the CDR3, the full variable domain is SAVISQKPSRDICQRGTSLTIQCQVDSQVTMMFWYRQQPGQSLTLIATANQGSEATYESGFVIDKFPISRPNLTFSTLTVSNMSPEDSSIYLCSVDTQVEYGYTFGSGTRLTVV.

In this sample, this clonotype turned up many times. The rearrangement joins TRBV30 to TRBJ2-7; 7 positions agree with TRBD2. Germline V gene lookup returns CDR1 GTSNPN and CDR2 SVGIG (reference sequence). Unmatched junction bases numbered 12, after V lost 3 bases and J lost 4 bases. This CDR3 is built from 15 residues. In DNA form, the CDR3 reads TGTGCCTGGAGGGGACCGGCGGGAGTCGGGTACGAGCAGTACTTC. This encodes CAWRGPAGVGYEQYF.

In this sample, this clonotype turned up many times. The J gene is TRBJ1-5, the V gene TRBV5-6; D is possibly TRBD1 (5 bases). Germline CDR1 reads SGHDT; CDR2 reads YYEEEE. V was clipped by 0 bases and J by 0 bases, with 10 bases between them. The CDR3 consists of 16 residues. The chain's CDR3 is CASSLGGIYSNQPQHF. CDR3 nucleotides: TGTGCCAGCAGCTTGGGGGGGATCTATAGCAATCAGCCCCAGCATTTT.

This clonotype was detected many times. The chain links TRBV5-1 to TRBJ2-2; D is unclear. The CDR3 totals 17 residues. V shed 3 bases and J shed 3 bases, with 18 bases lying between them. The germline V gene has CDR1 SGHRS and CDR2 YFSETQ. The CDR3 protein is CASSSPTLVRDTGELFF. CDR3 DNA sequence: TGCGCCAGCAGCTCGCCAACCCTAGTACGCGACACCGGGGAGCTGTTTTTT.

This clonotype was picked up many times. The chain combines TRBV2 with TRBJ2-7, with D possibly matching TRBD2 (6 bases). Trimming removed 3 bases from V and 2 bases from J, with 11 bases in between. Per the germline V gene, CDR1 is SNHLY and CDR2 is FYNNEI. CDR3 length equals 14 residues. CDR3 nucleotides: TGTGCCAGCAGTGATAGGCGGGGAACCTACGAGCAGTACTTC. Translating gives CASSDRRGTYEQYF.

About this clonotype itself: It may be a read error: a sequence one base away is much more abundant. The gene calls are TRBV27 and TRBJ1-2, with D unclear. The CDR3 spans 15 residues. CDR1 is MNHEY and CDR2 is SMNVEV in the germline V gene (reference sequence). In nucleotides, the CDR3 is TGTACCAGCAGTTTTTCGTACGGGAGTAACTATGGCTACACCTTC. The encoded protein is CTSSFSYGSNYGYTF.

The table lists this clonotype with a count of one. The chain employs TRBV3-1 and TRBJ2-2; D unclear. V was cut by 2 bases and J by 0 bases, with 4 bases left in between. There are 14 residues in the CDR3. Germline CDR1 is LGHDT and CDR2 is YNNKEL (reference sequence). CDR3 in amino acids: CASSQITNTGELFF. The CDR3 region has the DNA TGTGCCAGCAGCCAAATCACGAACACCGGGGAGCTGTTTTTT.

This clonotype came up many times. V and J are TRBV20-1 and TRBJ2-7; D gene unclear. Trimming pared 3 bases from V and 0 bases from J, leaving 12 bases between. The germline CDR1 and CDR2 sequences are DFQATT and SNEGSKA (reference sequence). CDR3 length equals 14 residues. The DNA for the CDR3 is TGCAGTGCTAGCGCTCTTTCCATCTCCTACGAGCAGTACTTC. Amino acid sequence: CSASALSISYEQYF.

This clonotype was observed a few times. This chain links TRBV4-1 with TRBJ2-1; 15 bases line up with TRBD2. Trimming at V came to 1 base and at J to 7 bases, leaving 2 bases not matched to a gene. The CDR3 covers 16 residues. The germline V gene has CDR1 MGHRA and CDR2 YSYEKL. CDR3 protein: CASSQGGLAGGNEQFF. The CDR3 region has the DNA TGCGCCAGCAGCCAAGGGGGACTAGCGGGAGGTAATGAGCAGTTCTTC.

The chain has TRBV5-6 and TRBJ2-5; D uncertain. The V end lost 4 bases, the J end lost 7 bases, and 17 bases lay between the germline ends. Germline V gives CDR1 SGHDT, CDR2 YYEEEE. This CDR3 is built from 14 residues. In DNA, the CDR3 is TGTGCCAGCAGCCCCGGGCCGCGCGGCGGGACCCAGTACTTC. Encoded protein: CASSPGPRGGTQYF. Supplemented by reference TRBV5-6 and TRBJ2-5, the full variable domain reads DAGVTQSPTHLIKTRGQQVTLRCSPKSGHDTVSWYQQALGQGPQFIFQYYEEEERQRGNFPDRFSGHQFPNYSSELNVNALLLGDSALYLCASSPGPRGGTQYFGPGTRLLVL.

In this sample, this clonotype turned up many times. The chain employs TRBV6-4 and TRBJ2-1, with D possibly being TRBD2 (6 bases). The V and J ends lost 8 bases and 4 bases respectively, with 18 bases between them. In germline, CDR1 is MRHNA, CDR2 SNTAGT. The CDR3 runs 15 residues. The CDR3 loop is CASARGGPDYNEQFF. The CDR3 DNA reads TGTGCCAGCGCTAGGGGAGGTCCGGATTACAATGAGCAGTTCTTC.

This clonotype has just a few counts. The CDR3: CASSPGTSGSISYEQYF. CDR3 in DNA: TGTGCCAGCAGCCCGGGGACTAGCGGGAGCATTTCCTACGAGCAGTACTTC. This chain links TRBV13 with TRBJ2-7, with 14 bases matching TRBD2. The CDR3 loop spans 17 amino acids. V shed 5 bases, J shed 1 base, and the junction held 7 bases outside the gene matches. CDR1 is PRHDT, CDR2 FYEKMQ, per germline (reference sequence).

This clonotype is labeled medium-sized. This sequence joins TRBV30 and TRBJ1-2; D might be TRBD1 (5 bases). Looked up from germline, CDR1 is GTSNPN and CDR2 is SVGIG (reference sequence). This CDR3 is 14 amino acids long. V was shortened by 2 bases and J by 0 bases, with 10 bases between the two germline ends. DNA of the CDR3: TGTGCCTGGAGTTGGGACCGTTCTAACTATGGCTACACCTTC. Translation: CAWSWDRSNYGYTF.

The table lists this clonotype with many counts. This chain connects TRBV29-1 to TRBJ2-7; the match to TRBD1 covers 7 bases. V trimming: 4 bases; J trimming: 5 bases; junction bases outside the gene matches: 2. Germline CDR1 is SQVTM and CDR2 is ANQGSEA. CDR3 size: 11 residues. The CDR3 here is CSVVRGNEQYF. The CDR3 nucleotides read TGCAGCGTTGTCAGGGGGAACGAGCAGTACTTC.